A single T cell receptor (beta chain) is shown here with its context. Only in-frame clones appear in the TCRdb table, and some are missing; sequencing was by immunoSEQ multiplex PCR. The profile shows fewer than 250,000 clones, roughly 91% of them singletons. This specimen comes from a study of T cell responses to AZD1222 COVID-19 vaccine. The CDR3 has 17 amino acids. V lost 1 base to trimming and J lost 1 base, with 11 bases between them. The germline gives CDR1 MNHEY, CDR2 SMNVEV (reference sequence). The origin of this receptor is an adult in good health. The sample in question was peripheral blood, obtained on day 0 of MenACWY control vaccination. The chain joins TRBV27 to TRBJ2-6; TRBD1 is a possible D gene (5 bases). The CDR3 nucleotides read TGTGCCAGCAGTTTATTCGGCAGGGTTTCTGGGGCCAACGTCCTGACTTTC. Translated: CASSLFGRVSGANVLTF.